Listed here are 25 T cell receptor beta chains from one sample, sequenced in a study of cytomegalovirus exposure and HLA in healthy donors. The PCR was carried out with 60 Vbeta primers and 13 Jbeta primers. Method: immunoSEQ multiplex PCR; TCRdb's copy keeps in-frame clones and lacks some. Found here are 95,000 to 150,000 clones, 75% to 90% of them singletons; the top ten hold approximately 2.1%. The sample comprised PBMCs. The receptor source for this set is a man aged 25 to 40 in good health and CMV-seronegative.

The chain links TRBV14 to TRBJ2-1, with D tentatively TRBD2 (6 bases). Trimming stripped 2 bases from V and 0 bases from J, with 14 bases between. This CDR3 region has 17 residues. Germline V gene data show CDR1 as SGHDN and CDR2 as FVKESK. The CDR3 protein is CASSQRRDLYSYNEQFF. The CDR3 nucleotides are TGTGCCAGCAGCCAAAGGCGGGACCTTTACTCCTACAATGAGCAGTTCTTC.

The rearrangement uses TRBV13 and TRBJ2-7; weak D call: TRBD2 (6 bases). Germline V gives CDR1 PRHDT, CDR2 FYEKMQ (reference sequence). Trimming shortened V by 2 bases and J by 7 bases, and 15 bases separated the two germline ends. The CDR3 contains 14 residues. The CDR3 DNA is TGTGCCAGCAGCTTACGCGGGTCCCGGGGGGAGCAGTACTTC. It specifies CASSLRGSRGEQYF. The full variable domain, completed using reference TRBV13 and TRBJ2-7, is AAGVIQSPRHLIKEKRETATLKCYPIPRHDTVYWYQQGPGQDPQFLISFYEKMQSDKGSIPDRFSAQQFSDYHSELNMSSLELGDSALYFCASSLRGSRGEQYFGPGTRLTVT.

This clone was found once. The V and J genes are TRBV19 and TRBJ2-7; 9 bases match TRBD2. V gave up 6 bases and J gave up 4 bases; unmatched junction bases: 13. This CDR3 spans 16 amino acids. Germline V gene sequence: CDR1 LNHDA, CDR2 SQIVND (reference sequence). In DNA form, the CDR3 reads TGTGCCAGTAGCACTCGTAGCGGGGGTGAGCTATACGAGCAGTACTTC. Translated: CASSTRSGGELYEQYF.

This clone was picked up a small number of times. The chain carries TRBV2 and TRBJ1-4; 8 nucleotides agree with TRBD1. CDR1 and CDR2 from the germline V gene are SNHLY and FYNNEI. Trimming at V came to 6 bases and at J to 5 bases, leaving 2 bases not matched to a gene. The CDR3 loop spans 13 amino acids. This CDR3 reads CASSRDRNEKLFF. Here the CDR3 DNA reads TGTGCCAGCAGCAGGGACAGGAATGAAAAACTGTTTTTT.

The V gene is TRBV30, the J gene TRBJ1-1; tentative D call: TRBD1 (6 bases). There are 15 residues in the CDR3. Germline V gene sequence: CDR1 GTSNPN, CDR2 SVGIG (reference sequence). V was trimmed by 4 bases and J by 3 bases, leaving 18 bases between them. This CDR3 is CAWTIPGHRDTEAFF. CDR3 nucleotide sequence: TGTGCCTGGACCATACCGGGACATCGGGACACTGAAGCTTTCTTT.

This chain connects TRBV4-3 to TRBJ2-3; 7 positions agree with TRBD2. After removal of 4 bases from V and 6 bases from J, the junction contained 4 bases not matched to a gene. The CDR3 consists of 13 residues. Germline-derived CDR1 and CDR2 are LGHNA and YSLEER. CDR3 residues: CASSPGGLDTQYF. The CDR3, as DNA: TGCGCCAGCAGCCCGGGGGGTTTGGATACGCAGTATTTT.

The J gene is TRBJ2-1, the V gene TRBV19; 7 nucleotides agree with TRBD1. J was trimmed by 4 bases and V by 3 bases; bases with no gene match: 9. The CDR3 is made up of 16 amino acids. From germline, CDR1 is LNHDA and CDR2 SQIVND (reference sequence). This CDR3 is CASSIGRAGGYNEQFF. As DNA, the CDR3 is TGTGCCAGTAGTATTGGACGGGCAGGGGGTTACAATGAGCAGTTCTTC.

CDR3 region: CASSLLTSGASTDTQYF. The CDR3 bases are TGCGCCAGCAGCCTTCTAACTAGCGGGGCAAGCACAGATACGCAGTATTTT. The rearrangement joins TRBV5-1 to TRBJ2-3; TRBD2 agrees at 10 bases. J was trimmed by 0 bases and V by 4 bases; bases with no gene match: 8. Germline CDR1 is SGHRS and CDR2 is YFSETQ. The CDR3 totals 17 residues.

The V and J genes are TRBV5-1 and TRBJ1-4; 7 bases fit TRBD1. V dropped 7 bases and J dropped 3; count of bases not matched to a gene: 3. This CDR3 has 13 amino acids. The V gene's germline CDR1 is SGHRS and CDR2 YFSETQ. The CDR3 DNA reads TGCGCCAGCTGCCAGGGGGCTAATGAAAAACTGTTTTTT. It yields the protein CASCQGANEKLFF.

The CDR3 sequence: CAWSVHRRDNEQFF. In DNA form, the CDR3 reads TGTGCCTGGAGTGTACACCGGAGGGACAATGAGCAGTTCTTC. The V gene is TRBV30, the J gene TRBJ2-1; a possible D gene is TRBD2 (6 bases). V was pared by 0 bases and J by 5 bases, with 11 bases between. This CDR3 has 14 amino acids. CDR1 GTSNPN and CDR2 SVGIG come from the germline V gene (reference sequence). Complete variable domain (other parts from reference TRBV30 and TRBJ2-1): SQTIHQWPATLVQPVGSPLSLECTVEGTSNPNLYWYRQAAGRGLQLLFYSVGIGQISSEVPQNLSASRPQDRQFILSSKKLLLSDSGFYLCAWSVHRRDNEQFFGPGTRLTVL.

This clone was observed once. This CDR3 reads CASSEFGGETQYF. CDR3 sequence (DNA): TGTGCCAGCAGTGAATTCGGGGGGGAGACCCAGTACTTC. The chain combines TRBV25-1 with TRBJ2-5; 7 nucleotides match TRBD2. The germline V gene has CDR1 MGHDK and CDR2 SYGVNS. After removal of 1 base from V and 5 bases from J, the junction contained 1 base not matched to a gene. The CDR3 consists of 13 residues. The complete variable domain, with remaining parts taken from reference TRBV25-1 and TRBJ2-5, reads EADIYQTPRYLVIGTGKKITLECSQTMGHDKMYWYQQDPGMELHLIHYSYGVNSTEKGDLSSESTVSRIRTEHFPLTLESARPSHTSQYLCASSEFGGETQYFGPGTRLLVL.

This sequence joins TRBV28 and TRBJ2-3; D perhaps matches TRBD1 (6 bases). CDR1 and CDR2 from the germline V gene are MDHEN and SYDVKM. The CDR3 sequence is 14 residues long. V was clipped by 6 bases and J by 4 bases, with 14 bases between them. The CDR3 DNA follows: TGTGCCAGCAGCCCGTTAGGGGGACCAGATACGCAGTATTTT. This translates into CASSPLGGPDTQYF.

This sequence joins TRBV27 and TRBJ1-1; 7 nucleotides agree with TRBD1. CDR3 size: 14 residues. Trimming took 7 bases from V and 0 from J; bases not matched to a gene: 5. Germline V lookup: CDR1 MNHEY, CDR2 SMNVEV (reference sequence). The CDR3 loop reads CASTHRGLNTEAFF. The CDR3, as DNA: TGTGCCAGCACCCACAGGGGCCTGAACACTGAAGCTTTCTTT.

This chain joins TRBV27 and TRBJ2-4; 7 bases are shared with TRBD1. CDR3 length: 13 amino acids. Germline V lookup: CDR1 MNHEY, CDR2 SMNVEV (reference sequence). V shed 10 bases, J shed 5 bases, and the junction held 8 bases outside the gene matches. This chain's CDR3 is CATADRVQNIQYF. The CDR3 DNA follows: TGTGCCACAGCTGACAGGGTGCAAAACATTCAGTACTTC.

The chain joins TRBV7-8 to TRBJ1-5; no firm D call. Trimming shortened V by 4 bases and J by 11 bases, and 18 bases separated the two germline ends. Per germline, CDR1 SGHVS and CDR2 FQNEAQ. This CDR3 is 14 amino acids long. The DNA of the CDR3 is TGTGCCAGCAGCTCCGGTGACCTTCGCCAGGCCCAGCATTTT. Translating it yields CASSSGDLRQAQHF.

Points on this clone: Relative to the germline gene, one junction end is altered; a read error may explain this. The V gene is TRBV7-9, the J gene TRBJ1-1; 8 bases are a match to TRBD1. The CDR3 runs 15 residues. CDR1 and CDR2 (germline): SEHNR, FQNEAQ (reference sequence). CDR3 DNA: TGTTCCAGCAGCCAGGGGGCCGATGGGGGGCCTGAAGCTTTCTTT. It specifies CSSSQGADGGPEAFF. Looking up the rest from reference TRBV7-9 and TRBJ1-1 gives the full variable domain: DTGVSQNPRHKITKRGQNVTFRCDPISEHNRLYWYRQTLGQGPEFLTYFQNEAQLEKSRLLSDRFSAERPKGSFSTLEIQRTEQGDSAMYLCSSSQGADGGPEAFFGQGTRLTVV.

The chain employs TRBV9 and TRBJ1-6, with 10 bases matching TRBD1. In germline, CDR1 is SGDLS, CDR2 YYNGEE. There are 16 residues in the CDR3. V was clipped by 2 bases and J by 10 bases; unmatched bases: 9. CDR3 coding DNA: TGTGCCAGCAGCGTGTCCCGGGACAGGGGATCATCACCCCTCCACTTT. This sequence encodes CASSVSRDRGSSPLHF.

The rearrangement links TRBV2 to TRBJ2-2, with 10 bases that match TRBD2. V trimming: 4 bases; J trimming: 5 bases; junction bases outside the gene matches: 7. The germline gives CDR1 SNHLY, CDR2 FYNNEI. CDR3 length: 16 amino acids. The CDR3 protein is CASSALLAGATGELFF. CDR3 coding DNA: TGTGCCAGCAGTGCCCTCCTAGCGGGGGCTACCGGGGAGCTGTTTTTT.

The V and J genes are TRBV6-5 and TRBJ2-2; D not resolved. The V gene's germline CDR1 is MNHEY and CDR2 SVGAGI. V gave up 0 bases and J gave up 1 base, with 6 bases separating them. This CDR3 spans 15 amino acids. CDR3 coding DNA: TGTGCCAGCAGTTACTCGGGCAGGAACACCGGGGAGCTGTTTTTT. Protein: CASSYSGRNTGELFF.

V and J are TRBV28 and TRBJ1-1; D is perhaps TRBD1 (6 bases). The V gene's germline CDR1 is MDHEN and CDR2 SYDVKM. The V and J ends lost 1 base and 2 bases respectively, with 17 bases between them. This CDR3 is 17 amino acids long. The CDR3 DNA is TGTGCCAGCAGTTTATCAGGATGGGCAGGGGAAAACACTGAAGCTTTCTTT. Its translation: CASSLSGWAGENTEAFF.

In DNA form, the CDR3 reads TGTGCTAGTTATGGGACTGACTATGGCTACACCTTC. Its translation is CASYGTDYGYTF. This chain links TRBV12-5 with TRBJ1-2; a weak D match, TRBD1 (5 bases). Per the germline V gene, CDR1 is LGHNT and CDR2 is FRNRAP. V was cut by 8 bases and J by 3 bases, with 10 bases left in between. CDR3 length equals 12 residues.

The chain joins TRBV30 to TRBJ1-6; D remains unclear. Germline values: CDR1 GTSNPN, CDR2 SVGIG (reference sequence). V dropped 0 bases and J dropped 1 base, with 10 bases sitting between them. This CDR3 comprises 16 residues. The CDR3 DNA follows: TGTGCCTGGAGTGTCGCAGGCTGGTCCTATAATTCACCCCTCCACTTT. It codes for CAWSVAGWSYNSPLHF.

V usage is TRBV28 and J usage is TRBJ2-5; D may be TRBD2 (6 bases). The CDR3 extends over 12 amino acids. Germline V lookup: CDR1 MDHEN, CDR2 SYDVKM. V was clipped by 8 bases and J by 11 bases, with 18 bases between them. The chain's CDR3 is CASSPGKREQYF. The CDR3 DNA sequence: TGTGCCAGCTCACCCGGAAAACGGGAGCAGTACTTC.

The chain uses TRBV5-4 and TRBJ2-7; a weak D match, TRBD2 (5 bases). V was cut by 0 bases and J by 6 bases, with 16 bases left in between. CDR1 SGHNT and CDR2 YYREEE come from the germline V gene (reference sequence). The CDR3 consists of 15 residues. The chain's CDR3 is CASSLDAGAAGEQYF. The DNA for the CDR3 is TGTGCCAGCAGCTTGGATGCGGGCGCTGCCGGCGAGCAGTACTTC.

The chain recombines TRBV6-5 with TRBJ1-4; 10 bases match TRBD1. Per germline, CDR1 MNHEY and CDR2 SVGAGI. CDR3 length: 15 residues. The ends lost 5 bases at V and 4 bases at J; junction bases unmatched: 4. CDR3 protein: CASSGGDRGNEKLFF. The DNA for the CDR3 is TGTGCCAGCAGTGGGGGGGACAGGGGTAATGAAAAACTGTTTTTT.